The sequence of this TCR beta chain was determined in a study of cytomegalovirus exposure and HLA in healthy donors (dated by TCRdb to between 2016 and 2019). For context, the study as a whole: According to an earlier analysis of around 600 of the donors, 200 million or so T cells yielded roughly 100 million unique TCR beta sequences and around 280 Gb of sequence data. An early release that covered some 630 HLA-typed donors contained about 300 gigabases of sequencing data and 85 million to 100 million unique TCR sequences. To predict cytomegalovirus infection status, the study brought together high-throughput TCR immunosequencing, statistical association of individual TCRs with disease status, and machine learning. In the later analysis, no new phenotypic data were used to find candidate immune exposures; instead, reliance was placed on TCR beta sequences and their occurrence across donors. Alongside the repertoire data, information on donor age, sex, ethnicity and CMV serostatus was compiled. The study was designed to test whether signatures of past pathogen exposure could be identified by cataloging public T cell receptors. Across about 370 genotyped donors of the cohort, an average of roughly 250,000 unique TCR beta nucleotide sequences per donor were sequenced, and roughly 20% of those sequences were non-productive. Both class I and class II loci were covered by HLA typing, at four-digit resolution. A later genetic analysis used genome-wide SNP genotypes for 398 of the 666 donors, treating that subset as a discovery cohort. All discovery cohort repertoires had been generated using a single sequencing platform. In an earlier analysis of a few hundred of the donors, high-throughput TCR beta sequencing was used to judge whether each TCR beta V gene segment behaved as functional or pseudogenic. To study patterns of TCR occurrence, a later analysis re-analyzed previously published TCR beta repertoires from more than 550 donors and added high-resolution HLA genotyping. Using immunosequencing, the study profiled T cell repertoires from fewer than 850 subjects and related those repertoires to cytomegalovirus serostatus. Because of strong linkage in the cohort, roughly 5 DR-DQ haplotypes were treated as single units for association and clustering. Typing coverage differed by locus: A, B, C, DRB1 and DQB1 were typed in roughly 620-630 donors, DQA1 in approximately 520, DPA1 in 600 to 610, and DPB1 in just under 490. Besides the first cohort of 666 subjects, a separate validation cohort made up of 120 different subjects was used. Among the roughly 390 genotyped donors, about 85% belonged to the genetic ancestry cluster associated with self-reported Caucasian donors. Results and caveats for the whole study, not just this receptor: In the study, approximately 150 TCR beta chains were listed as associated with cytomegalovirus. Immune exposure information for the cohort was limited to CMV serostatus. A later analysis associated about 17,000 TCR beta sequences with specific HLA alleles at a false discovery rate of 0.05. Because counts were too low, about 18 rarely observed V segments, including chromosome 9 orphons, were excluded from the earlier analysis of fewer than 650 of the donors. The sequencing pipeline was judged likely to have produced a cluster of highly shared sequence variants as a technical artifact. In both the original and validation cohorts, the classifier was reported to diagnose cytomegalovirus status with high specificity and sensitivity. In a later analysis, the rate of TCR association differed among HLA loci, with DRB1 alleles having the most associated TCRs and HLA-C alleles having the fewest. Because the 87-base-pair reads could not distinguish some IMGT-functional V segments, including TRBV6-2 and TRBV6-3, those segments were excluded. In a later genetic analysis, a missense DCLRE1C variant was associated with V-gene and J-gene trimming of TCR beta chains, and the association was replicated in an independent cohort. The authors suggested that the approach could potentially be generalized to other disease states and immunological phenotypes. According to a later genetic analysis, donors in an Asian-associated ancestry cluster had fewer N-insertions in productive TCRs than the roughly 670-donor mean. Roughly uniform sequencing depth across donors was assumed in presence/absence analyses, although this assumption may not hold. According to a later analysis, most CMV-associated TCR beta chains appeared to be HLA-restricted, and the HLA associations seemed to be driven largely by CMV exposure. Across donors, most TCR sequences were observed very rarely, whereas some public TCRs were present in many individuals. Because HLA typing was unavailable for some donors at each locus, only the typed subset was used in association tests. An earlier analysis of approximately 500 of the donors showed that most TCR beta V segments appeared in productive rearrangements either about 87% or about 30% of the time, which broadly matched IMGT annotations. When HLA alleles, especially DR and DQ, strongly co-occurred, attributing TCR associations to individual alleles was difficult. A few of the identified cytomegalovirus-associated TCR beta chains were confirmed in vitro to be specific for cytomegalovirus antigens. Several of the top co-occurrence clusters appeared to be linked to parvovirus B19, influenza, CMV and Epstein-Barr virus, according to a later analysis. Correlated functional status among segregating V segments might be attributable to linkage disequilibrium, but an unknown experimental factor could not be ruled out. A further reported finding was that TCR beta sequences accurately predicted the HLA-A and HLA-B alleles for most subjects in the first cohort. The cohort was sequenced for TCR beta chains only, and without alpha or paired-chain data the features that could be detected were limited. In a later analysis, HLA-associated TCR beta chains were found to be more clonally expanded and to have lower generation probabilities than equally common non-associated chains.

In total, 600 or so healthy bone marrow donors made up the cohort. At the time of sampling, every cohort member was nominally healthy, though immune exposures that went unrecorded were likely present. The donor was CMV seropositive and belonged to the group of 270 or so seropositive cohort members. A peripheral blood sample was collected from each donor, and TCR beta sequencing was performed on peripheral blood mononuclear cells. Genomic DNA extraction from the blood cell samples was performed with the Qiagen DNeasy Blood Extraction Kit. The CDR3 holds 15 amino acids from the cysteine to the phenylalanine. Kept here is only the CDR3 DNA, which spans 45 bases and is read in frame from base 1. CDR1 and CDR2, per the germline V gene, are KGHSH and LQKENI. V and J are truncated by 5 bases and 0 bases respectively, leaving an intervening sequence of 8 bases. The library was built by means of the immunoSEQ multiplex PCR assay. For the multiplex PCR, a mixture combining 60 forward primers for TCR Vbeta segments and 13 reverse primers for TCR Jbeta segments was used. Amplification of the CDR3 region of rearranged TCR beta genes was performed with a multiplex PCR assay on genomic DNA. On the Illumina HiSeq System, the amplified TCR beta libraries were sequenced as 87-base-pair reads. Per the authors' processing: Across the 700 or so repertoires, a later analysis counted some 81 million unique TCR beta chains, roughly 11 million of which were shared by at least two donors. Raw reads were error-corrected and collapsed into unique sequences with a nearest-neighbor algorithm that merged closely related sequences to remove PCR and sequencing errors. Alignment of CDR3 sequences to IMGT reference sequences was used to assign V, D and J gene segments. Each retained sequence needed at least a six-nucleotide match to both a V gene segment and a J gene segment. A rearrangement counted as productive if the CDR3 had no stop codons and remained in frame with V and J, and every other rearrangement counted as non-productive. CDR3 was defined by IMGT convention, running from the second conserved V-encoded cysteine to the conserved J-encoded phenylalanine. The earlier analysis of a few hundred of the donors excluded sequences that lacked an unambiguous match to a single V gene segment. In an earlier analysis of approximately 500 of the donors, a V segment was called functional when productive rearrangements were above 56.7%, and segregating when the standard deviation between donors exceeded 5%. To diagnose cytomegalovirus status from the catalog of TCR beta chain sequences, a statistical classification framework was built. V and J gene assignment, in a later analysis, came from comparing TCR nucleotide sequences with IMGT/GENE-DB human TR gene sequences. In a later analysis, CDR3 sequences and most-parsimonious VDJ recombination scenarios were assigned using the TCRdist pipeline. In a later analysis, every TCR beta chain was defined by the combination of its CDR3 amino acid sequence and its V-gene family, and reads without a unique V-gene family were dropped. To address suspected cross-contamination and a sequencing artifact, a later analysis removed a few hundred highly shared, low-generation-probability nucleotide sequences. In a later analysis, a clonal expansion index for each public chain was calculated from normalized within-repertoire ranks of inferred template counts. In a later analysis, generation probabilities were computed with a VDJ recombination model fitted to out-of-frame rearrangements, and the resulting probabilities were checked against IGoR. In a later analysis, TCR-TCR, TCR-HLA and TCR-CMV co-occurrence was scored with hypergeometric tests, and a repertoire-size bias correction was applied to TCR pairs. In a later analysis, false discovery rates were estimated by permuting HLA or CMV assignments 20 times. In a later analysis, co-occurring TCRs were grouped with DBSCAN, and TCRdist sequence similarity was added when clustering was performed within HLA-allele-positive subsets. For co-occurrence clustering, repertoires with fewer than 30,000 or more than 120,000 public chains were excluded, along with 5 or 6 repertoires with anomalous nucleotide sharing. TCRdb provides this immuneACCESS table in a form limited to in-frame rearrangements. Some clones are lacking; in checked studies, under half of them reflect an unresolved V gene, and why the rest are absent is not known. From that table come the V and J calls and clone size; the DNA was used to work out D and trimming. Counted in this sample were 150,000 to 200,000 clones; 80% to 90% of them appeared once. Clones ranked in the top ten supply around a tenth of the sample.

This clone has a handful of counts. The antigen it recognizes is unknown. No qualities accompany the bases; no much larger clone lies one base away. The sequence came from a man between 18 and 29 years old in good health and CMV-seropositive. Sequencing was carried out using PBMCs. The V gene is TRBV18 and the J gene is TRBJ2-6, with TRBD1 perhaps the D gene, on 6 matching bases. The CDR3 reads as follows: CASSLQGSGANVLTF. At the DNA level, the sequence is TGTGCCAGCTCATTACAGGGCTCTGGGGCCAACGTCCTGACTTTC.